Below, 17 T cell receptor beta chains from the same sample are listed, as sequenced in a study of T cells in localized non-small cell lung cancer (TCRdb year 2020). Library preparation employed the immunoSEQ multiplex PCR assay. TCRdb mirrors the immuneACCESS table, restricted to in-frame sequences. Some clones are absent from its copies; in checked studies, under half trace to an unresolved V gene, and the reason for the others is unknown. Counted in this sample were several thousand clones; approximately 28% of them appeared once. Clones ranked in the top ten supply 15% to 17% of the sample. The material was lung tumor tissue, obtained before any cancer treatment. Source of these receptors: a female donor of 60 years or more with stage I lung adenocarcinoma.

By sample share, this clone is medium-sized. The rearrangement links TRBV11-3 to TRBJ1-6, with 7 positions matching TRBD1. J lost 10 bases, V lost 1 base, and 10 bases had no gene match. CDR3 length equals 16 residues. The germline gives CDR1 SGHNT, CDR2 YENEEA. CDR3 in DNA: TGTGCCAGCAGCTTAGTCAGGGGGTTGTGGAACTCACCCCTCCACTTT. It encodes CASSLVRGLWNSPLHF.

The V and J genes are TRBV10-2 and TRBJ1-2, with TRBD1 matching 7 bases. Germline lookup yields CDR1 WSHSY and CDR2 SAAADI. Germline trimming cut 6 bases from V and 7 bases from J; bases unmatched to any gene: 8. This CDR3 region has 13 residues. CDR3 amino acids: CASSSTGLGGYTF. As DNA, the CDR3 is TGCGCCAGCAGCTCGACAGGGTTAGGTGGCTACACCTTC.

By frequency in the sample, this clone is medium-sized. The gene calls are TRBV9 and TRBJ1-4; D is possibly TRBD1 (6 bases). Trimming shortened V by 4 bases and J by 3 bases, and 13 bases separated the two germline ends. The germline V gene encodes CDR1 SGDLS and CDR2 YYNGEE. The CDR3 spans 15 residues. The CDR3 DNA reads TGTGCCAGCAGCCCGACCGGGGGCCCTAATGAAAAACTGTTTTTT. This encodes CASSPTGGPNEKLFF. The variable domain in full, completed from reference TRBV9 and TRBJ1-4, reads DSGVTQTPKHLITATGQRVTLRCSPRSGDLSVYWYQQSLDQGLQFLIQYYNGEERAKGNILERFSAQQFPDLHSELNLSSLELGDSALYFCASSPTGGPNEKLFFGSGTQLSVL.

The chain links TRBV9 to TRBJ1-5, with 9 bases aligning to TRBD1. The CDR3 length is 14 residues. V lost 5 bases and J lost 6; bases outside the gene matches: 6. Germline V gene sequence: CDR1 SGDLS, CDR2 YYNGEE. The CDR3 sequence is CASSEGTGPQPQHF. CDR3 sequence (DNA): TGTGCCAGCAGTGAAGGGACAGGGCCTCAGCCCCAGCATTTT.

The chain carries TRBV11-3 and TRBJ1-1; no reliable D call. V gave up 5 bases and J gave up 1 base, with 14 bases separating them. Germline-derived CDR1 and CDR2 are SGHNT and YENEEA. The CDR3 is 15 amino acids. CDR3 sequence reads: CASSPQRHTNTEAFF. CDR3 sequence (DNA): TGTGCCAGCAGCCCCCAAAGACACACGAACACTGAAGCTTTCTTT.

The chain couples TRBV15 to TRBJ1-5; D uncertain. The V and J ends lost 5 bases and 10 bases respectively, with 18 bases between them. Germline CDR1 reads LNHNV; CDR2 reads YYDKDF (reference sequence). This CDR3 contains 14 residues. In nucleotides, the CDR3 is TGTGCCACCAGCCCCACTGGAGGCGAACCCCCCCAGCATTTT. This translates into CATSPTGGEPPQHF. Drawing the rest from reference TRBV15 and TRBJ1-5, the complete variable domain is DAMVIQNPRYQVTQFGKPVTLSCSQTLNHNVMYWYQQKSSQAPKLLFHYYDKDFNNEADTPDNFQSRRPNTSFCFLDIRSPGLGDTAMYLCATSPTGGEPPQHFGDGTRLSIL.

The sample holds a few counts of this clone. V usage is TRBV4-1 and J usage is TRBJ1-3, with D possibly being TRBD1 (5 bases). CDR1 is MGHRA, CDR2 YSYEKL, per germline. This CDR3 spans 15 amino acids. Trimming shortened V by 0 bases and J by 1 base, and 7 bases separated the two germline ends. The CDR3: CASSQDTGSGNTIYF. The DNA for the CDR3 is TGCGCCAGCAGCCAAGATACAGGATCTGGAAACACCATATATTTT.

By its share, this clone is medium-sized. The chain joins TRBV9 to TRBJ1-3, with 9 bases identical to TRBD1. V dropped 5 bases and J dropped 5; count of bases not matched to a gene: 8. This CDR3 has 15 amino acids. The germline CDR1 and CDR2 sequences are SGDLS and YYNGEE. This CDR3 is CASSVTGQGRNTIYF. Here the CDR3 DNA reads TGTGCCAGCAGTGTGACGGGACAGGGACGAAACACCATATATTTT.

V is TRBV19 and J is TRBJ2-7; tentative D call: TRBD2 (5 bases). The germline V gene encodes CDR1 LNHDA and CDR2 SQIVND (reference sequence). The CDR3 runs to 15 residues. Trimming pared 4 bases from V and 5 bases from J, leaving 18 bases between. CDR3 sequence: CASSTRAAMWDEQYF. CDR3 sequence (DNA): TGTGCCAGTAGTACCCGAGCGGCGATGTGGGACGAGCAGTACTTC. Looking up the rest from reference TRBV19 and TRBJ2-7 gives the full variable domain: DGGITQSPKYLFRKEGQNVTLSCEQNLNHDAMYWYRQDPGQGLRLIYYSQIVNDFQKGDIAEGYSVSREKKESFPLTVTSAQKNPTAFYLCASSTRAAMWDEQYFGPGTRLTVT.

The chain employs TRBV19 and TRBJ2-6, with D possibly being TRBD1 or TRBD2 (7 bases each). Germline CDR1 reads LNHDA; CDR2 reads SQIVND (reference sequence). The CDR3 has 16 amino acids. V was shortened by 10 bases and J by 2 bases, with 18 bases between the two germline ends. This CDR3 reads CATTGDYTTGANVLTF. For the CDR3, the DNA is TGTGCCACCACAGGGGACTATACGACTGGGGCCAACGTCCTGACTTTC.

This clone is labeled as medium-sized. The chain employs TRBV6-8 and TRBJ2-7; the match to TRBD2 covers 9 bases. Germline-derived CDR1 and CDR2 are MNHGY and SAAAGT. CDR3 length: 15 amino acids. Unmatched junction bases numbered 9, after V lost 5 bases and J lost 4 bases. The CDR3 DNA sequence: TGTGCCAGCAGTGTTGATAGCGGGGGTAGTTACGAGCAGTACTTC. Its protein product is CASSVDSGGSYEQYF.

This clone is termed medium-sized. This chain joins TRBV9 and TRBJ1-2, with D hard to call. The CDR3 loop spans 17 amino acids. Between the trimmed V and J ends, which lost 0 bases and 3 bases, there was a span of 18 bases. Germline V gene sequence: CDR1 SGDLS, CDR2 YYNGEE. The CDR3 region is CASSVATSGDGHYGYTF. CDR3 DNA sequence: TGTGCCAGCAGCGTAGCTACGTCGGGCGATGGTCACTATGGCTACACCTTC. The full variable domain, its missing parts supplied by reference TRBV9 and TRBJ1-2, is DSGVTQTPKHLITATGQRVTLRCSPRSGDLSVYWYQQSLDQGLQFLIQYYNGEERAKGNILERFSAQQFPDLHSELNLSSLELGDSALYFCASSVATSGDGHYGYTFGSGTRLTVV.

This clone was seen once. The V gene is TRBV18, the J gene TRBJ1-6; tentative D call: TRBD1 (6 bases). Trimming removed 4 bases from V and 7 bases from J, with 14 bases in between. Germline CDR1 is KGHSH and CDR2 is LQKENI. The CDR3 extends over 15 amino acids. In DNA, the CDR3 is TGTGCCAGCTCACGGAACGGAGGGGGGAATTCACCCCTCCACTTT. It specifies CASSRNGGGNSPLHF.

This clone has only a few counts. This chain uses TRBV9 with TRBJ1-3, with unresolved D. CDR3 length: 14 residues. Germline assignment: CDR1 SGDLS and CDR2 YYNGEE. V lost 1 base, J lost 0 bases, and 5 bases lay in between. The CDR3: CASSVRASGNTIYF. CDR3 nucleotide sequence: TGTGCCAGCAGCGTACGGGCCTCTGGAAACACCATATATTTT.

This clone was picked up a small number of times. The chain links TRBV6-8 to TRBJ1-1; D is uncertain. V gave up 5 bases and J gave up 0 bases, with 10 bases separating them. CDR3 length equals 14 residues. Germline V gene sequence: CDR1 MNHGY, CDR2 SAAAGT. DNA of the CDR3: TGTGCCAGCAGTGTTGAAGACATGAACACTGAAGCTTTCTTT. Translated: CASSVEDMNTEAFF.

The chain joins TRBV6-8 to TRBJ2-1, with TRBD1 identical over 10 bases. The CDR3 sequence is 15 residues long. The junction had 6 bases not matched to a gene; V was cut back by 2 bases and J by 8 bases. CDR1 is MNHGY, CDR2 SAAAGT, per germline. CDR3 residues: CASSYKGQGVYEQFF. The CDR3 bases are TGTGCCAGCAGTTACAAAGGACAGGGGGTGTATGAGCAGTTCTTC.

Only one count was recorded for this clone. V usage is TRBV19 and J usage is TRBJ1-2; D unresolved. Per germline, CDR1 LNHDA and CDR2 SQIVND (reference sequence). There are 13 residues in the CDR3. Trimming took 7 bases from V and 4 from J, leaving 13 bases between them. The CDR3 reads CASTRYNTYGYTF. DNA for the CDR3: TGTGCCAGTACCCGATATAATACCTATGGCTACACCTTC. The full variable domain, with the rest looked up from reference TRBV19 and TRBJ1-2, is DGGITQSPKYLFRKEGQNVTLSCEQNLNHDAMYWYRQDPGQGLRLIYYSQIVNDFQKGDIAEGYSVSREKKESFPLTVTSAQKNPTAFYLCASTRYNTYGYTFGSGTRLTVV.